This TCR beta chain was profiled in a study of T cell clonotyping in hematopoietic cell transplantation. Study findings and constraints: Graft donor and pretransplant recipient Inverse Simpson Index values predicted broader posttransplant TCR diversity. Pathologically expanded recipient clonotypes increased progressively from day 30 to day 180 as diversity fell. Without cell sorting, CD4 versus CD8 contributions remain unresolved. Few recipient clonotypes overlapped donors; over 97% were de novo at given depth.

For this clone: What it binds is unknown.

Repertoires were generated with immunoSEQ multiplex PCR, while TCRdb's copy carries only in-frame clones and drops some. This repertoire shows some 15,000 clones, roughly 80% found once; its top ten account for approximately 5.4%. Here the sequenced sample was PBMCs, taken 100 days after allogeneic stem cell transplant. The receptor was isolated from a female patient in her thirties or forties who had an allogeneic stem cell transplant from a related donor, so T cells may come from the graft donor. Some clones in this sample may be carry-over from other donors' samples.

The CDR3 sequence is CASGQGASDTQYF. The CDR3 DNA follows: TGTGCTAGTGGTCAGGGGGCTAGCGACACGCAGTATTTT. This rearrangement joins TRBV12-5 to TRBJ2-3; TRBD1 aligns across 8 bases. Germline V gene data show CDR1 as LGHNT and CDR2 as FRNRAP. With 5 bases clipped from V and 9 bases from J, the junction kept 7 bases outside the gene matches. There are 13 residues in the CDR3. The entire variable domain, with the rest obtained from reference TRBV12-5 and TRBJ2-3, is as follows: DARVTQTPRHKVTEMGQEVTMRCQPILGHNTVFWYRQTMMQGLELLAYFRNRAPLDDSGMPKDRFSAEMPDATLATLKIQPSEPRDSAVYFCASGQGASDTQYFGPGTRLTVL.